Listed below are T cell receptor beta chains from one sample, sequenced in a study of PD-L1 blockade in urothelial cancer. Here immunoSEQ multiplex PCR was the method, and the copy in TCRdb shows in-frame clones only, minus some. The repertoire includes 70,000 to 75,000 clones, less than 90% of them detected once, and around 3.3% sits in the top ten. The material was PBMCs, obtained around atezolizumab (anti-PD-L1) treatment. These receptors originate from a man aged 55 to 70 with urothelial cancer. Both conserved end residues are part of each CDR3. The D gene is left open where the match is weak. Clone size is stated in some rows and not others, as once, few, many or a class when expanded.

clone_size j_call v_call d_call cdr3_nt cdr3_aa
NA TRBJ1-4 TRBV12-5 NA TGTGCTAGTGGTTTGGGGACAGCACTTAATGAAAAACTGTTTTTT CASGLGTALNEKLFF
NA TRBJ2-3 TRBV19 TRBD1 TGTGCCAGTAGTGACCGGACAGGGGGCTTAGATACGCAGTATTTT CASSDRTGGLDTQYF
once TRBJ1-1 TRBV7-2 TRBD1 TGTGCCAGCAGCTCCCGGGACAGGGCCTCTGAAGCTTTCTTT CASSSRDRASEAFF
NA TRBJ2-5 TRBV6-5 NA TGTGCCAGCAGTTCTCTGGGAGGAGAGACCCAGTACTTC CASSSLGGETQYF
medium-sized TRBJ1-1 TRBV19 TRBD1 TGTGCCTCGGGACAGGGAACCCTTGAAGCTTTCTTT CASGQGTLEAFF
NA TRBJ2-1 TRBV6-5 NA TGTGCCAGCAGACCCCGGGACACGGGCCACAATGAGCAGTTCTTC CASRPRDTGHNEQFF
NA TRBJ2-7 TRBV10-1 TRBD1 TGCGCCAGCGCCTCCGGGACAGGGTTTTACGAGCAGTACTTC CASASGTGFYEQYF
NA TRBJ1-4 TRBV30 NA TGTGCCTGGAGTGTACGCGGGGAAAAACTGTTTTTT CAWSVRGEKLFF
NA TRBJ2-1 TRBV28 TRBD2 TGTGCCAGCAGTCACGACAGGGGTGCTAGCGGGAGGCCAACATCTTACAATGAGCAGTTCTTC CASSHDRGASGRPTSYNEQFF
NA TRBJ2-7 TRBV14 NA TGTGCCAGCAGCCAACTGAACTTTAGCGCTTGGGAACAGTTCTCCTACGAGCAGTACTTC CASSQLNFSAWEQFSYEQYF
NA TRBJ2-5 TRBV6-5 TRBD1 TGTGCCAGCAGGCTGACAGGGGGCCCCCAGTACTTC CASRLTGGPQYF
once TRBJ2-5 TRBV19 TRBD2 TGTGCCAGTAGAAAGCTAGCGGGACGTGAACAAGAGACCCAGTACTTC CASRKLAGREQETQYF
NA TRBJ1-2 TRBV9 NA TGTGCCAGCAGCGTCCGGTCAACAGGGCTCAACTATGGCTACACCTTC CASSVRSTGLNYGYTF
NA TRBJ2-1 TRBV7-9 TRBD2 TGTGCCAGTATAGCGGGGTGGTACAATGAGCAGTTCTTC CASIAGWYNEQFF
NA TRBJ2-7 TRBV7-2 TRBD2 TGTGCCAGCAGCGCTATCATGAGCGGGAGCAACGAGCAGTACTTC CASSAIMSGSNEQYF
NA TRBJ2-7 TRBV7-9 TRBD2 TGTGCCAGCAGCACACAGCGGGGGGGGACGACTGTGCACGAGCAGTACTTC CASSTQRGGTTVHEQYF
once TRBJ2-3 TRBV18 TRBD2 TGTGCCAGCTCCCACAGATCCCGGGGGGATACAGATACGCAGTATTTT CASSHRSRGDTDTQYF
once TRBJ2-7 TRBV6-5 NA TGTGCCAGCAGTTACTCGATGTCGGGGAGCTCCTACGAGCAGTACTTC CASSYSMSGSSYEQYF
once TRBJ1-5 TRBV10-3 NA TGTGCCATCAGTGAGTCGACCAGAGGTGGCAATCAGCCCCAGCATTTT CAISESTRGGNQPQHF
NA TRBJ2-7 TRBV2 NA TGTGCCAGCAGTGAATTAGGGCAGGGAGGAAACGAGCAGTACTTC CASSELGQGGNEQYF
NA TRBJ2-1 TRBV5-3 TRBD1 TGTGCCAGAAGCTTGGCCTGTGACAGGGTATACAATGAGCAGTTCTTC CARSLACDRVYNEQFF
NA TRBJ2-1 TRBV19 NA TGTGCCAGTAGTATCCCCGCGAGCTCCTACAATGAGCAGTTCTTC CASSIPASSYNEQFF
NA TRBJ1-4 TRBV6-1 NA TGTGCCAGCAACGGGACTCCGAATGAAAAACTGTTTTTT CASNGTPNEKLFF
NA TRBJ1-2 TRBV14 NA TGTGCCAGCAGCCAAGCCCAGGTCCCGGGCTACACCTTC CASSQAQVPGYTF
NA TRBJ2-7 TRBV27 NA TGTGCCAGCAGCAACTTGAGGTTGGGTAACGAGCAGTACTTC CASSNLRLGNEQYF
NA TRBJ2-6 TRBV10-3 TRBD1 TGTGCCATCAGTGGGACAGGGTCCCCCGCTGGGGCCAACGTCCTGACTTTC CAISGTGSPAGANVLTF
NA TRBJ1-3 TRBV10-3 TRBD1 TGTGCCATCGGAGCCAGGGGGATCTCTGGAAACACCATATATTTT CAIGARGISGNTIYF
NA TRBJ2-3 TRBV6-1 NA TGTGCCAGCACCTATTCAGGGGTTAGCACAGATACGCAGTATTTT CASTYSGVSTDTQYF
NA TRBJ2-2 TRBV10-3 NA TGTGCCATCAAGGAAAACAGTCCGAACACCGGGGAGCTGTTTTTT CAIKENSPNTGELFF
NA TRBJ2-6 TRBV11-2 NA TGTGCCAGCAGCTTAGGCCACGGGGGAGACAACGTCCTGACTTTC CASSLGHGGDNVLTF
NA TRBJ2-7 TRBV5-6 TRBD1 TGTGCCAGCAGCTTTGGGACAGGGGGTCCCTACGAGCAGTACTTC CASSFGTGGPYEQYF